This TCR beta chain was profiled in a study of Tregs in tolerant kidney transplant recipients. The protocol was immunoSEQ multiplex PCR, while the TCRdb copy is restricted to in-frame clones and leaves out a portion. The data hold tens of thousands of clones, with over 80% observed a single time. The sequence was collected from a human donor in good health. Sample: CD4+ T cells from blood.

The CDR3: CATEVEGGGFSTDTQYF. The CDR3 DNA reads as TGCGCCACCGAAGTTGAAGGGGGGGGTTTTAGCACAGATACGCAGTATTTT. The chain combines TRBV10-1 with TRBJ2-3; D possibly corresponds to TRBD2 (7 bases). Trimming stripped 10 bases from V and 0 bases from J, with 23 bases between. This CDR3 has 17 residues. Germline-derived CDR1 and CDR2 are WNHNN and SYGVQD (reference sequence).